These 14 T cell receptor beta chains were all obtained from the same sample, sequenced in a study of blood T cells in healthy people across ages. Alongside a J-beta primer mix, a sample-barcoded 5' primer served in a second PCR lasting 7 to 11 cycles. Each CDR3 protein is one row after TCRdb ran MiXCR on the 5' RACE reads. This table has some 1,500,000 distinct CDR3 sequences, 35% to 45% appearing once. The sample taken for sequencing was blood. The receptor source for this set is a woman aged 18-35 years in good health.

In the case of this clonotype: Possible read error: a much larger clone is one base away. The chain uses TRBV28 and TRBJ1-4, with TRBD1 as a possible D gene (5 bases). The CDR3 spans 17 residues. Germline V gene lookup returns CDR1 MDHEN and CDR2 SYDVKM. V lost 2 bases, J lost 8 bases, and 21 bases lay in between. The CDR3: CASSLEWVGEGEEKLFF. CDR3 sequence (DNA): TGTGCCAGCAGTTTAGAATGGGTAGGGGAGGGAGAAGAAAAACTGTTTTTT.

This clonotype has a single count. The chain employs TRBV10-3 and TRBJ1-1, with D uncertain. The CDR3 contains 14 residues. Germline CDR1 and CDR2: ENHRY and SYGVKD. V was cut by 4 bases and J by 1 base, with 10 bases left in between. The CDR3 DNA sequence: TGTGCCATCAGTGTCGGACCCTCGAACACTGAAGCTTTCTTT. Its translation is CAISVGPSNTEAFF.

This clonotype was seen only a few times. This chain joins TRBV7-2 and TRBJ2-3; TRBD2 matches at 8 bases. The CDR3 sequence is 15 residues long. Germline V gene lookup returns CDR1 SGHTA and CDR2 FQGNSA. The junction had 9 bases not matched to a gene; V was cut back by 7 bases and J by 3 bases. The CDR3 region is CASTLGGVLTDTQYF. Written as DNA, the CDR3 is TGTGCCAGCACCCTCGGGGGGGTCTTAACAGATACGCAGTATTTT.

This clonotype has a handful of counts. The chain links TRBV27 to TRBJ2-7, with unresolved D. Between the trimmed V and J ends, which lost 4 bases and 6 bases, there was a span of 10 bases. The length of the CDR3 is 12 residues. Germline V gene sequence: CDR1 MNHEY, CDR2 SMNVEV (reference sequence). CDR3 sequence (DNA): TGTGCCAGCAGTTACGTAGGGTTCGAGCAGTACTTC. It specifies CASSYVGFEQYF.

The chain is built from TRBV5-8 and TRBJ2-7; TRBD1 agrees at 8 bases. In germline, CDR1 is SGHTS, CDR2 YDEGEE. This CDR3 has 15 residues. V lost 4 bases and J lost 7; bases outside the gene matches: 13. The CDR3 protein is CASSTGTGTYNEQYF. DNA of the CDR3: TGTGCCAGCAGCACCGGGACAGGAACCTACAATGAGCAGTACTTC. Full variable domain (remainder filled in from reference TRBV5-8 and TRBJ2-7): EAGVTQSPTHLIKTRGQQATLRCSPISGHTSVYWYQQALGLGLQFLLWYDEGEERNRGNFPPRFSGRQFPNYSSELNVNALELEDSALYLCASSTGTGTYNEQYFGPGTRLTVT.

J is TRBJ2-3 and V is TRBV7-2; 13 bases are a match to TRBD2. The V segment lost 5 bases and the J segment 4 bases; nucleotides outside the gene matches: 6. The germline gives CDR1 SGHTA, CDR2 FQGNSA. There are 16 residues in the CDR3. The CDR3 reads CASSPAGLAGADTQYF. For the CDR3, the DNA is TGTGCCAGCAGCCCAGCAGGACTAGCGGGAGCAGATACGCAGTATTTT.

This clonotype was picked up a small number of times. J is TRBJ2-2 and V is TRBV15; no firm D call. V lost 0 bases to trimming and J lost 6 bases, with 8 bases between them. The CDR3 is 14 residues long. In germline, CDR1 is LNHNV, CDR2 YYDKDF (reference sequence). The CDR3 is CATSREQESGELFF. CDR3 nucleotide sequence: TGTGCCACCAGCAGAGAGCAGGAATCCGGGGAGCTGTTTTTT.

Many counts were recorded for this clonotype. The rearrangement joins TRBV7-9 to TRBJ2-7; a weak D match, TRBD2 (6 bases). V lost 5 bases, J lost 5 bases, and 10 bases lay in between. The CDR3 consists of 12 residues. Germline V gene lookup returns CDR1 SEHNR and CDR2 FQNEAQ (reference sequence). This chain's CDR3 is CASSHSGDEQYF. CDR3 nucleotides: TGTGCCAGCAGCCATTCGGGAGACGAGCAGTACTTC.

This clonotype was seen only once. The V gene is TRBV6-2 or TRBV6-3, the J gene TRBJ2-7; TRBD2 matches at 9 bases. The CDR3 is made up of 14 amino acids. The V segment lost 6 bases and the J segment 7 bases; nucleotides outside the gene matches: 10. Germline loops: CDR1 MNHEY, CDR2 SVGEGT. The DNA for the CDR3 is TGTGCCAGCAGCCCCGGGACTAGCATCTATGAGCAGTACTTC. Its protein product is CASSPGTSIYEQYF.

Of note for this clonotype: A read error may account for a junction end that differs from germline. The V call is TRBV12-3 or TRBV12-4, the J call TRBJ2-7; D possibly uses TRBD1 or TRBD2 (5 bases each). The J call may not be correct, given that the DNA end is closer to TRBJ2-5. The CDR3 contains 15 residues. CDR3 loop: CTSSLVGTPGETQYF. The CDR3 DNA reads as TGTACCAGCAGTTTAGTAGGGACCCCAGGGGAGACCCAGTACTTC.

This chain links TRBV12-3 or TRBV12-4 with TRBJ2-3, with 11 bases identical to TRBD1. The CDR3 sequence is 13 residues long. V was clipped by 7 bases and J by 4 bases; unmatched bases: 1. This CDR3 is CASKGQGADTQYF. CDR3 in DNA: TGTGCCAGCAAGGGACAGGGGGCAGATACGCAGTATTTT.

Only one count was recorded for this clonotype. The chain recombines TRBV12-3 or TRBV12-4 with TRBJ2-1, with 10 bases that match TRBD1. With V trimmed by 0 bases and J by 9 bases, 5 bases remained unmatched. The CDR3 loop spans 15 amino acids. The CDR3 DNA reads as TGTGCCAGCAGTTTAGCAGGACAGGGGGTTGGTGAGCAGTTCTTC. Amino acids: CASSLAGQGVGEQFF.

This clonotype was found a few times. The genes are TRBV30 and TRBJ2-6; 10 nucleotides line up with TRBD2. Germline values: CDR1 GTSNPN, CDR2 SVGIG (reference sequence). The trim removed 0 bases at V and 0 bases at J, leaving 11 bases unmatched. The CDR3 length is 20 residues. CDR3 DNA: TGTGCCTGGAGTGTCAGGAGGCTAGCGGGAGAATCCTCTGGGGCCAACGTCCTGACTTTC. Protein product: CAWSVRRLAGESSGANVLTF.

The genes are TRBV28 and TRBJ2-7; D is perhaps TRBD1 (5 bases). The germline V and J ends were trimmed by 7 bases and 2 bases, with 15 bases remaining between them. The germline gives CDR1 MDHEN, CDR2 SYDVKM. This CDR3 region has 14 residues. The CDR3 sequence is CASIDQTATYEQYF. The DNA of the CDR3 is TGTGCCAGCATCGACCAGACAGCAACCTACGAGCAGTACTTC.